This T cell receptor beta chain was captured by sequencing in a study of identical twins. There are a few counts of this clonotype. The antigen remains undetermined. A universal primer site was created by template switching, with the cDNA bearing unique molecular identifiers. In TCRdb, the 5' RACE reads were re-called with MiXCR into one record per CDR3 protein. The top ten hold nearly 0.45% of the sample, which has about 530,000 distinct CDR3 sequences, roughly 15% seen once. Study-wide points: Researchers reported excess low generation probability among twin-shared out-of-frame alpha sequences.

J gave up 1 base and V 3 bases, and 1 base lay outside the gene matches. The CDR3 has 16 amino acids. Per the germline V gene, CDR1 is SEHNR and CDR2 is FQNEAQ (reference sequence). These same records also appear under a second study, on yellow fever vaccine responses in identical twins.

The origin of this receptor is a young woman in good health. The sample comprised CD4+ T cells sorted from blood. The genes are TRBV7-9 and TRBJ2-3; 13 bases agree with TRBD2. The chain's CDR3 is CASSFGTSGGTDTQYF. In DNA, the CDR3 is TGTGCCAGCAGCTTCGGGACTAGCGGGGGCACAGATACGCAGTATTTT.